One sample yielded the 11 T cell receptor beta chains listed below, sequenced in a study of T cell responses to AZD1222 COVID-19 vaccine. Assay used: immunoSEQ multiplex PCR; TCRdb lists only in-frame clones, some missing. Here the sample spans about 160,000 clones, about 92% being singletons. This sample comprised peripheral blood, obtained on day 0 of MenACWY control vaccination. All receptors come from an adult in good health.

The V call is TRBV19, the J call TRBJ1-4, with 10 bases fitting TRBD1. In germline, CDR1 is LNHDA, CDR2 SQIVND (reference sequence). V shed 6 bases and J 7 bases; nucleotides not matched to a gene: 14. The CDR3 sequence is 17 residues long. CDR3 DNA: TGTGCCAGTAGCCCATCCGGGACAGGGGCTTATGTTGAAAAACTGTTTTTT. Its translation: CASSPSGTGAYVEKLFF.

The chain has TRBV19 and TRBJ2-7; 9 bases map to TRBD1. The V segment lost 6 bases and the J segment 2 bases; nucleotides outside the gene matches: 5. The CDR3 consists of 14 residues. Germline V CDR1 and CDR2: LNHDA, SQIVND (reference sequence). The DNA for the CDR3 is TGTGCCAGTAGGGAGACAGGGGGGACCTACGAGCAGTACTTC. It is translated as CASRETGGTYEQYF.

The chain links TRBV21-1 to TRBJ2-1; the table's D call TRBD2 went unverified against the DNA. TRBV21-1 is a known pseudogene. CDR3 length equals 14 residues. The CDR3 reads CASSTRTSLHEQFF. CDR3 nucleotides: TGTGCCAGCAGCACACGGACTAGCCTTCATGAGCAGTTCTTC.

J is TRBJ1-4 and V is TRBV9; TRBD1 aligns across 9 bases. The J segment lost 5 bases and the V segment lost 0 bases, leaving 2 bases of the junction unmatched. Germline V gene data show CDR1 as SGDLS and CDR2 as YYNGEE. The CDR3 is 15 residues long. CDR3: CASSVGDRENEKLFF. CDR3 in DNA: TGTGCCAGCAGCGTAGGGGACAGGGAAAATGAAAAACTGTTTTTT.

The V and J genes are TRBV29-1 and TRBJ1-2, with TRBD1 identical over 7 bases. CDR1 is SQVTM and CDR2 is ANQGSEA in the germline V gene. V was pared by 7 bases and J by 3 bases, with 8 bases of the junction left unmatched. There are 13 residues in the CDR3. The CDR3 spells CSGRQGSDYGYTF. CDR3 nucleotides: TGCAGCGGCCGACAGGGCTCGGACTATGGCTACACCTTC. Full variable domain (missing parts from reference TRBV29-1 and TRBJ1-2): SAVISQKPSRDICQRGTSLTIQCQVDSQVTMMFWYRQQPGQSLTLIATANQGSEATYESGFVIDKFPISRPNLTFSTLTVSNMSPEDSSIYLCSGRQGSDYGYTFGSGTRLTVV.

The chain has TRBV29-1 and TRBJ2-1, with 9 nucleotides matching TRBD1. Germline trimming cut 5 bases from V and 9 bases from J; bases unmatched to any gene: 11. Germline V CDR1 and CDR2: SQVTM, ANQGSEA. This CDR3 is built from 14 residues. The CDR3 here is CSVCRDRAEGEQFF. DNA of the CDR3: TGCAGCGTTTGTCGGGACAGGGCGGAGGGTGAGCAGTTCTTC.

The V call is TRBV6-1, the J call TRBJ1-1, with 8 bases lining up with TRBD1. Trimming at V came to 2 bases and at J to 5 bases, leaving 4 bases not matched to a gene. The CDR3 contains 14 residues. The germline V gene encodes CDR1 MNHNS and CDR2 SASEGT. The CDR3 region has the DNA TGTGCCAGCAGTGAAACGGACAGGGATACTGAAGCTTTCTTT. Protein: CASSETDRDTEAFF.

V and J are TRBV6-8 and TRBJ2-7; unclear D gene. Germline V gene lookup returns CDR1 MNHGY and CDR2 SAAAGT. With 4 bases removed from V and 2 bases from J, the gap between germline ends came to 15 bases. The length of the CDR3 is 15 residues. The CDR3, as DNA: TGTGCCAGCAGTTGCTGGGTAAATTGCCCCTACGAGCAGTACTTC. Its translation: CASSCWVNCPYEQYF.

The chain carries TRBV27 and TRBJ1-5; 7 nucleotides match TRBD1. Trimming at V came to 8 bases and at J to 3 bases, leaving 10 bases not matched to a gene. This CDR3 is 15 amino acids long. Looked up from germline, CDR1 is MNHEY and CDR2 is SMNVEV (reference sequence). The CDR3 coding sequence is TGTGCCAGCCGGCCCCGCACAGGGGACAATCAGCCCCAGCATTTT. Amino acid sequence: CASRPRTGDNQPQHF.

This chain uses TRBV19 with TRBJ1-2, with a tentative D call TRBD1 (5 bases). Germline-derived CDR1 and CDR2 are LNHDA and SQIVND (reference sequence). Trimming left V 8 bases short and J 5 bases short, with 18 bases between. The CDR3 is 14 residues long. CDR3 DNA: TGTGCCAGTTTAAGGGCGGAGGGGCCATATGGCTACACCTTC. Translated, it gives CASLRAEGPYGYTF.

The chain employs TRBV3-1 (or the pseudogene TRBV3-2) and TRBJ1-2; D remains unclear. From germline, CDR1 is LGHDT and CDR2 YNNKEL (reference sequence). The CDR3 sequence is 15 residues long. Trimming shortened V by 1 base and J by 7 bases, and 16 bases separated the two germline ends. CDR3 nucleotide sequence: TGTGCCAGCAGCCAAGCCCCGACGGTGAAAGGTGGCTACACCTTC. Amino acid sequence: CASSQAPTVKGGYTF.